This TCR beta chain is from a study of early T cells in non-severe SARS-CoV-2 infection. V lost 2 bases, J lost 7 bases, and 27 bases lay in between. Germline V CDR1 and CDR2: SQVTM, ANQGSEA. The CDR3 contains 17 residues. TCRdb passed the 5' RACE reads through MiXCR, listing each CDR3 protein once. The sample yields roughly 30,000 distinct CDR3 sequences, approximately 4.3% seen once. This clonotype was detected ten times or more. This sequence originates from an adult who was a healthcare worker with PCR-confirmed SARS-CoV-2 infection or an uninfected control (not recorded which). The genes are TRBV29-1 and TRBJ2-7; no reliable D call. The source material was whole blood. CDR3 in amino acids: CSVEKKGPRPKLGEQYF. CDR3 DNA: TGCAGCGTTGAAAAAAAAGGACCCAGGCCCAAGCTAGGTGAGCAGTACTTC.